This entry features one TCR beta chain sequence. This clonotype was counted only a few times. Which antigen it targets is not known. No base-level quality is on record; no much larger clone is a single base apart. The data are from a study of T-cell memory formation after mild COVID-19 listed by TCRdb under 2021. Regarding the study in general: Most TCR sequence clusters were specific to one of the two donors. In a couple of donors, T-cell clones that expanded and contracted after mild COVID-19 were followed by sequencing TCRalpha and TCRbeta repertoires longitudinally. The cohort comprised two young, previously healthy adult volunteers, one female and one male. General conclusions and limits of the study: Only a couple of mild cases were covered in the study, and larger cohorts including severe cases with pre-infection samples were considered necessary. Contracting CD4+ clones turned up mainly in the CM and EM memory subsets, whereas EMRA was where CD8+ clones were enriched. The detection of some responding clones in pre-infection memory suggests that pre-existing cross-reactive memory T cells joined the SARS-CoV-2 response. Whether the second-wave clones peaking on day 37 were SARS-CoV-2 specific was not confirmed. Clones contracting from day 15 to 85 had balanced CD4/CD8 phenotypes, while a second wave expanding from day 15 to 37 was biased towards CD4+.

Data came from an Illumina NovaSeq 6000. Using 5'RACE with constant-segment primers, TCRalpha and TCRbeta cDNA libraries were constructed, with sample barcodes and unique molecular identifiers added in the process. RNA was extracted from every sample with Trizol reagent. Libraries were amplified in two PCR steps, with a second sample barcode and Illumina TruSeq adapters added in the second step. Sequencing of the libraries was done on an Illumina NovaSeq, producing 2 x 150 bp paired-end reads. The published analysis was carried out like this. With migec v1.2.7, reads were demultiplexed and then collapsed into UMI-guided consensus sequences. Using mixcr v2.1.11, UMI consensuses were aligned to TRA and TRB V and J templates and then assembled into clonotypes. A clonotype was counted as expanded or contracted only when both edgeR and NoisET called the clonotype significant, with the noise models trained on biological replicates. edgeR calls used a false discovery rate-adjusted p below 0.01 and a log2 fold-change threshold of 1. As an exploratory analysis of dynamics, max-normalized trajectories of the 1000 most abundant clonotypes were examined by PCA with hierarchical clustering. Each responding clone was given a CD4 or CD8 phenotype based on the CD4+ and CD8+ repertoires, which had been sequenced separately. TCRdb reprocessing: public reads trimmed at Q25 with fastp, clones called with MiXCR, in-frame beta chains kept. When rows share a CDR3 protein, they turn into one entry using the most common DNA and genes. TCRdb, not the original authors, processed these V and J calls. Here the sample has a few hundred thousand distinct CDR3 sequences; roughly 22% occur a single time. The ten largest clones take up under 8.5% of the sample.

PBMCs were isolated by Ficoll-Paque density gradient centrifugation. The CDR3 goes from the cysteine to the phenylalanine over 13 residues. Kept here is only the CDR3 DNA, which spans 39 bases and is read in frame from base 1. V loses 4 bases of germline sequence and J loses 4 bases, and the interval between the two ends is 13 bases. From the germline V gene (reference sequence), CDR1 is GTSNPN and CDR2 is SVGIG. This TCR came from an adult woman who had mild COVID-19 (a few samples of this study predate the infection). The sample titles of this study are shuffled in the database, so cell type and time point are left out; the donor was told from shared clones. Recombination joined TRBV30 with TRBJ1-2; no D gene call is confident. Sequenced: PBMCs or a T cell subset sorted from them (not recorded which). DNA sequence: TGTGCCTGGAATGGGTGGTCCTCCTATGGCTACACCTTC. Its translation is CAWNGWSSYGYTF.